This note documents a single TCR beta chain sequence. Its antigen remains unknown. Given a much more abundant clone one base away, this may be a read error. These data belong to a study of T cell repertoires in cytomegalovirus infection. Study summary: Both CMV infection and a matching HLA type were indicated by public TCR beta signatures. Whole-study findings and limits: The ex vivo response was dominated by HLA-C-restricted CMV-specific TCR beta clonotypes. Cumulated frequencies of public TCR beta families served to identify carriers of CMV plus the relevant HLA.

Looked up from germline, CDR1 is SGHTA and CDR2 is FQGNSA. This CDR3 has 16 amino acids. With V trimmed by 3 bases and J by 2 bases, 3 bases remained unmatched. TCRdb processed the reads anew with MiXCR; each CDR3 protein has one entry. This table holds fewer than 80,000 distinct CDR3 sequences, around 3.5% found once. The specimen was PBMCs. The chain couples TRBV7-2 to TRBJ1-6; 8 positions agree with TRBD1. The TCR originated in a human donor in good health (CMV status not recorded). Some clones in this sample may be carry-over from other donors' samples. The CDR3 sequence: CASSLTGEAYNSPLHF. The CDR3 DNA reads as TGTGCCAGCAGCTTGACAGGGGAGGCCTATAATTCACCCCTCCACTTT.